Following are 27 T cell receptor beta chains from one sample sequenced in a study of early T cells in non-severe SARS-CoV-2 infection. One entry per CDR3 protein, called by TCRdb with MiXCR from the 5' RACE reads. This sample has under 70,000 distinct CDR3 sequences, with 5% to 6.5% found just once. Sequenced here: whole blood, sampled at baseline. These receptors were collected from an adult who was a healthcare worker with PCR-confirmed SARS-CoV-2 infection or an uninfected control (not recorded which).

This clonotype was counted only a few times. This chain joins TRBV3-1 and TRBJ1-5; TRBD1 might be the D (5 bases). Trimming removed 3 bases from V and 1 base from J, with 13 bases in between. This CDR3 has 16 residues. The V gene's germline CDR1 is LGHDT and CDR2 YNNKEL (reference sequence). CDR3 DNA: TGTGCCAGCAGCCAGCTAGGGGCTCGAAGCAATCAGCCCCAGCATTTT. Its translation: CASSQLGARSNQPQHF.

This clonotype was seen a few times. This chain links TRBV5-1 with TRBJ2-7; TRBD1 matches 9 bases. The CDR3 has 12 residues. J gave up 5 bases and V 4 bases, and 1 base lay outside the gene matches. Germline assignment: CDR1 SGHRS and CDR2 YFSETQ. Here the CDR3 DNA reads TGCGCCAGCAGCGGACAGGGGAACGAGCAGTACTTC. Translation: CASSGQGNEQYF.

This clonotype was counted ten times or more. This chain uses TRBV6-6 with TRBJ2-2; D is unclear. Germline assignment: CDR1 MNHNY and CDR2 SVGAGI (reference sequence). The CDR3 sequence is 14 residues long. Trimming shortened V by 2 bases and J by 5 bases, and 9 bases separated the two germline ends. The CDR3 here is CASSYIQRTGELFF. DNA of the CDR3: TGTGCCAGCAGTTACATACAGCGAACCGGGGAGCTGTTTTTT.

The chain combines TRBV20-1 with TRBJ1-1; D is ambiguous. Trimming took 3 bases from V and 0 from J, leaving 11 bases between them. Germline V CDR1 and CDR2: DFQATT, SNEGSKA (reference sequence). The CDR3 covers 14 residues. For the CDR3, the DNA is TGCAGTGCTAGTCCCCCCGGAGTGAACACTGAAGCTTTCTTT. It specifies CSASPPGVNTEAFF.

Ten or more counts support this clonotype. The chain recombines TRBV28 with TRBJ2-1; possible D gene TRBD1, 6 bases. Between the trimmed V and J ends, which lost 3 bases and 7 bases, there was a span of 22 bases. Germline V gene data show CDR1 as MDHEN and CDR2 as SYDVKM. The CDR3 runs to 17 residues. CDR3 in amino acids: CASSFLIQGQGKNEQFF. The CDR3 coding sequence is TGTGCCAGCAGTTTTTTAATTCAAGGGCAGGGGAAGAATGAGCAGTTCTTC.

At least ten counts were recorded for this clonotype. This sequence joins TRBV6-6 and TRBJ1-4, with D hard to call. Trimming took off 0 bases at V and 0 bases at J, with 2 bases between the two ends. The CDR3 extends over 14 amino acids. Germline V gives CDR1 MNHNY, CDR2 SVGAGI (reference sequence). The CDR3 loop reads CASSYSATNEKLFF. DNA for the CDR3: TGTGCCAGCAGTTACTCTGCAACTAATGAAAAACTGTTTTTT.

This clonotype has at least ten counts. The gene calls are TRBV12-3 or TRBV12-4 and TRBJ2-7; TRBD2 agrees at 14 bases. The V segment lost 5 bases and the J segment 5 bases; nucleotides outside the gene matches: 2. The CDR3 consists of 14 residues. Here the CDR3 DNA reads TGTGCCAGCAGTGGGGGACTAGCGGGAGACGAGCAGTACTTC. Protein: CASSGGLAGDEQYF.

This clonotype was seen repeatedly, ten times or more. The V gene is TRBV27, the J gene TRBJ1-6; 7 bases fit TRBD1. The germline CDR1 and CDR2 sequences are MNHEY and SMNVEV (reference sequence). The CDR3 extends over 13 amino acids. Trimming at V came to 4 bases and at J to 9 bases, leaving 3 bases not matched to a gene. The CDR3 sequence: CASSSTGISPLHF. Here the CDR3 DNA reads TGTGCCAGCAGTTCGACAGGGATTTCACCCCTCCACTTT.

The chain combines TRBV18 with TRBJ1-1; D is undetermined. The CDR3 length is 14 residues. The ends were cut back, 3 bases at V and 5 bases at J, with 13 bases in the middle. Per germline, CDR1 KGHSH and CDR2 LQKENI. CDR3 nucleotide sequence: TGTGCCAGCTCACCGGGATCCATGAGGACTGAAGCTTTCTTT. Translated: CASSPGSMRTEAFF.

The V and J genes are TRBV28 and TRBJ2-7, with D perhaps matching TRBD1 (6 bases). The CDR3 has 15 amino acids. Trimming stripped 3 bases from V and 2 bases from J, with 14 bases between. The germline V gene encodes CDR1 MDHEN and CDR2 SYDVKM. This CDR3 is CASSLELGTPYEQYF. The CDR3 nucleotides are TGTGCCAGCAGTTTGGAACTAGGGACACCCTACGAGCAGTACTTC.

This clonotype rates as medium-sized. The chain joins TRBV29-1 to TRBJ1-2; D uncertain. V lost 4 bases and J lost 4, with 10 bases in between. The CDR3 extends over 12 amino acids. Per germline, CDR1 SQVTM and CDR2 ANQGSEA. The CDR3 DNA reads TGCAGCGTTGCCGACTCCAGCTATGGCTACACCTTC. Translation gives CSVADSSYGYTF.

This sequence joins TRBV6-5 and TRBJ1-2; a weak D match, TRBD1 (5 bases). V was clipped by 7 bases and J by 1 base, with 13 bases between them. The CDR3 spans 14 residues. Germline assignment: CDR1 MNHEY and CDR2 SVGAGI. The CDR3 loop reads CASISRGFNYGYTF. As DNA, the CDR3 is TGTGCCAGCATATCAAGGGGCTTTAACTATGGCTACACCTTC.

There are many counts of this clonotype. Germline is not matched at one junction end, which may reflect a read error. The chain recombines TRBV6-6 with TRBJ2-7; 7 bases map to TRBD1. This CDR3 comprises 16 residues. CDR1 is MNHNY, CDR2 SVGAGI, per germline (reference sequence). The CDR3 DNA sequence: TGTGCCAGCAGTCACCAAGGACAGGTTAACATGTACGGGCAGTACTTC. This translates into CASSHQGQVNMYGQYF.

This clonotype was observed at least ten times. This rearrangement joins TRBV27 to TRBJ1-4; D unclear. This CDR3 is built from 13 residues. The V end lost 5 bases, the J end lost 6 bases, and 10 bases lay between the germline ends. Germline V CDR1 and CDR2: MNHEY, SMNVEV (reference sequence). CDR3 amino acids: CASSDQEHEKLFF. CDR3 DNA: TGTGCCAGCAGTGATCAAGAACATGAAAAACTGTTTTTT.

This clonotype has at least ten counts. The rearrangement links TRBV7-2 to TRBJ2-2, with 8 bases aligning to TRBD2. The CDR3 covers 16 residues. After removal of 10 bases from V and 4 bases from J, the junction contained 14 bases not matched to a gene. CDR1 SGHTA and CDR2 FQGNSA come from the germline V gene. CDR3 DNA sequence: TGTGCCACCTTACCCCCGGGACTAGTGAGCACCGGGGAGCTGTTTTTT. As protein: CATLPPGLVSTGELFF.

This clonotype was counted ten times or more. The CDR3 bases are TGTGCCAGCAGTTTATCCCCAGGGGGTAGCACAGATACGCAGTATTTT. This sequence encodes CASSLSPGGSTDTQYF. V is TRBV27 and J is TRBJ2-3; 7 bases agree with TRBD1. The CDR3 totals 16 residues. Looked up from germline, CDR1 is MNHEY and CDR2 is SMNVEV (reference sequence). Germline trimming cut 0 bases from V and 0 bases from J; bases unmatched to any gene: 3.

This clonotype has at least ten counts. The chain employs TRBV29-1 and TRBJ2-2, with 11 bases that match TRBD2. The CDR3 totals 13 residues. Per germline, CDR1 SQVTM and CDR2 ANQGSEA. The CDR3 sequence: CIGTSGNTGELFF. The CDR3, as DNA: TGCATCGGGACTAGCGGGAACACCGGGGAGCTGTTTTTT.

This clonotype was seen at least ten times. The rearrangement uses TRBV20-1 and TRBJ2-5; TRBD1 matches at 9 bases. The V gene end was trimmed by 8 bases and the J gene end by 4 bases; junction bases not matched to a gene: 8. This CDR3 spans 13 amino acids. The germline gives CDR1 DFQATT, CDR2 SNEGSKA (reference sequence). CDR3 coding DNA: TGCAGTTGCGAACAGGGGGCAGGAGAGACCCAGTACTTC. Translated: CSCEQGAGETQYF.

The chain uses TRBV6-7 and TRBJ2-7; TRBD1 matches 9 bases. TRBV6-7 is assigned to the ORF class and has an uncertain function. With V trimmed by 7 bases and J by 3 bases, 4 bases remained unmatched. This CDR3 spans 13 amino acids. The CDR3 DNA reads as TGTGCCAGCATTTGGGACAGGGACTACGAGCAGTACTTC. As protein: CASIWDRDYEQYF.

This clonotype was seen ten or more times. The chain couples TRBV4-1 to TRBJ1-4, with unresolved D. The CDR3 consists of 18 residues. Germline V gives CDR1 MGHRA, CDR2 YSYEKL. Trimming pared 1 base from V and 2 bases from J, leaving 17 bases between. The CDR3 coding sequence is TGCGCCAGCAGCCAAGGAAGGGCCTTTGGTCGGACTAATGAAAAACTGTTTTTT. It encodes CASSQGRAFGRTNEKLFF.

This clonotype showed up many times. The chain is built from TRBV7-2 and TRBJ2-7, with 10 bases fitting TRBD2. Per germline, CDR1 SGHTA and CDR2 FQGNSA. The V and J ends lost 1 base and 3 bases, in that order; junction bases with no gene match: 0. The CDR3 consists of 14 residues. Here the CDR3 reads CASSLVAGGYEQYF. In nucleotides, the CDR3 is TGTGCCAGCAGCTTAGTAGCGGGAGGCTACGAGCAGTACTTC.

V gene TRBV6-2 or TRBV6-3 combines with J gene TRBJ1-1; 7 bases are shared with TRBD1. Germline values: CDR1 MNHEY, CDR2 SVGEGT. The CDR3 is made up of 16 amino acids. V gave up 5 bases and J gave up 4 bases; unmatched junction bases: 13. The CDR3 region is CASSTPGQEYVTEAFF. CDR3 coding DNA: TGTGCCAGCAGTACTCCTGGACAGGAGTATGTCACTGAAGCTTTCTTT.

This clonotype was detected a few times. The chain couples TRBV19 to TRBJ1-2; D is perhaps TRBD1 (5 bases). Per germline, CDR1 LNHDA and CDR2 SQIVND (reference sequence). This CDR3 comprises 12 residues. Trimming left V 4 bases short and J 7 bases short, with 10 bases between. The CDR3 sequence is CASSSTGLGYTF. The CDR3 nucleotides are TGTGCCAGTAGTAGTACGGGACTTGGCTACACCTTC. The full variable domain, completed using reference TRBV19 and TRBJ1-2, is DGGITQSPKYLFRKEGQNVTLSCEQNLNHDAMYWYRQDPGQGLRLIYYSQIVNDFQKGDIAEGYSVSREKKESFPLTVTSAQKNPTAFYLCASSSTGLGYTFGSGTRLTVV.

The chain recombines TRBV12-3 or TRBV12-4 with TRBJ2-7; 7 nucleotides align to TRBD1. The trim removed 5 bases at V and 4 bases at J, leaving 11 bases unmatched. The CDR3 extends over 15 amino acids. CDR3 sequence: CASSGESQGLYEQYF. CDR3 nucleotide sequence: TGTGCCAGCAGTGGAGAGTCACAGGGGCTTTACGAGCAGTACTTC.

CDR3 DNA sequence: TGTGCCAGCAGTTCCCCATCCTACGAGCAGTACTTC. It is translated as CASSSPSYEQYF. J is TRBJ2-7 and V is TRBV28; no clear D. Germline V gene lookup returns CDR1 MDHEN and CDR2 SYDVKM. The CDR3 totals 12 residues. Deletions cut 4 bases from V and 1 base from J, with 5 bases between.

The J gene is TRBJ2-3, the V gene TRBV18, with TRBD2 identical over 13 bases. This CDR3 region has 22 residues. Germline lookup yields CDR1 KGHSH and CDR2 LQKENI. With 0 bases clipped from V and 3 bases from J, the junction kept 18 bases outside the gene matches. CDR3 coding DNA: TGTGCCAGCTCACCACCCCCTTCACCTGGACTAGCGGGAGTATCATGGACAGATACGCAGTATTTT. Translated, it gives CASSPPPSPGLAGVSWTDTQYF.

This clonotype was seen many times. The CDR3 DNA follows: TGTGCCAGCAGTCGGGACAGGGGGCCGAATGAGCAGTTCTTC. Residues: CASSRDRGPNEQFF. The V and J genes are TRBV12-3 or TRBV12-4 and TRBJ2-1; the match to TRBD1 covers 12 bases. The CDR3 contains 14 residues. After removal of 5 bases from V and 7 bases from J, the junction contained 3 bases not matched to a gene.